The rows below give T cell receptor beta chains drawn from one sample of a study of OX40 agonist ivuxolimab in advanced cancers. The data were produced by immunoSEQ multiplex PCR, yet TCRdb's version contains in-frame clones alone and is incomplete. The sample holds some 65,000 clones, roughly 85% seen once. The sample was CD4+ or CD8+ T cells sorted from blood, taken in a trial of the OX40 agonist ivuxolimab. The receptor source for this set is an adult with an advanced solid tumor such as melanoma, head and neck, liver or kidney cancer. Each CDR3 is given with its conserved first and last residue. D genes are given only for firm matches. Some rows mark clone size as missing; the rest say once, few, many or name a class of expanded clone.

V: TRBV5-6
D: .
size: .
J: TRBJ2-5
DNA: TGTGCCAGCAGCTCGCGGACCTTCAGGGGAGGCGAGACCCAGTACTTC
CDR3: CASSSRTFRGGETQYF

V: TRBV19
D: .
size: few
J: TRBJ1-5
DNA: TGTGCCAGTAGCCCTAAATTTGGACAGCCCCAGCATTTT
CDR3: CASSPKFGQPQHF

V: TRBV30
D: .
size: .
J: TRBJ1-4
DNA: TGTGCCTGGAGTTACGGGGGTTCGGAAAAACTGTTTTTT
CDR3: CAWSYGGSEKLFF

V: TRBV6-1
D: .
size: once
J: TRBJ1-5
DNA: TGTGCCAGCAGGGGACGGACACAAAATCAGCCCCAGCATTTT
CDR3: CASRGRTQNQPQHF

V: TRBV18
D: .
size: .
J: TRBJ1-4
DNA: TGTGCCAGCTCACTTCAAACTAATGAAAAACTGTTTTTT
CDR3: CASSLQTNEKLFF

V: TRBV19
D: .
size: .
J: TRBJ1-5
DNA: TGTGCCAGTAGTACCAGATCCGGGGGGACTAGCAATCAGCCCCAGCATTTT
CDR3: CASSTRSGGTSNQPQHF

V: TRBV27
D: .
size: .
J: TRBJ2-5
DNA: TGTGCCAGCAGGAAGCCAGGGCGGGAGACCCAGTACTTC
CDR3: CASRKPGRETQYF

V: TRBV6-5
D: .
size: .
J: TRBJ1-3
DNA: TGTGCCAGCAGTTACCGATTAGCGGGGGCTGGAAACACCATATATTTT
CDR3: CASSYRLAGAGNTIYF

V: TRBV27
D: .
size: once
J: TRBJ2-3
DNA: TGTGCCAGCAGTCCGCGAGGCGGGCTAGGACCAGATACGCAGTATTTT
CDR3: CASSPRGGLGPDTQYF

V: TRBV6-1
D: .
size: .
J: TRBJ2-1
DNA: TGTGCCAGCGCGAGAGCTTGGGCCTACAATGAGCAGTTCTTC
CDR3: CASARAWAYNEQFF

V: TRBV19
D: TRBD1
size: .
J: TRBJ2-2
DNA: TGTGCCAGTAGGACTGACAGGGGTCGGACCGGGGAGCTGTTTTTT
CDR3: CASRTDRGRTGELFF

V: TRBV29-1
D: TRBD1
size: .
J: TRBJ2-3
DNA: TGCAGCGCCGGGGACAGGGGGGATACGCAGTATTTT
CDR3: CSAGDRGDTQYF

V: TRBV19
D: .
size: .
J: TRBJ1-5
DNA: TGTGCCAGTAGTGGGGGGGAGATGGCAAGACAGCCCCAGCATTTT
CDR3: CASSGGEMARQPQHF

V: TRBV5-1
D: .
size: .
J: TRBJ1-1
DNA: TGCGCCAGCAGCTTGGCAGGTACATTGAACACTGAAGCTTTCTTT
CDR3: CASSLAGTLNTEAFF

V: TRBV4-1
D: .
size: .
J: TRBJ2-3
DNA: TGCGCCAGCAGGTCCCGGGGGGATACGCAGTATTTT
CDR3: CASRSRGDTQYF

V: TRBV27
D: TRBD1
size: .
J: TRBJ1-4
DNA: TGTGCCAGCAGGAAACAGGGGGTCGGTGAAAAACTGTTTTTT
CDR3: CASRKQGVGEKLFF

V: TRBV7-6
D: TRBD1
size: .
J: TRBJ1-1
DNA: TGTGCCAGCAGCTTGACAGGGTCGGACACTGAAGCTTTCTTT
CDR3: CASSLTGSDTEAFF

V: TRBV28
D: .
size: .
J: TRBJ1-1
DNA: TGTGCCAGCAGTTTAGGCATAATGAACACTGAAGCTTTCTTT
CDR3: CASSLGIMNTEAFF

V: TRBV5-1
D: .
size: .
J: TRBJ2-7
DNA: TGCGCCAGCAGCACGGGGACAGTAGGGAGGTACGAGCAGTACTTC
CDR3: CASSTGTVGRYEQYF

V: TRBV5-1
D: .
size: .
J: TRBJ2-7
DNA: TGCGCCAGCAGTAGGGCTAGCGACTACGAGCAGTACTTC
CDR3: CASSRASDYEQYF

V: TRBV5-5
D: .
size: .
J: TRBJ1-5
DNA: TGTGCCAGCAGCTTGACAGGGAGTCAGCCCCAGCATTTT
CDR3: CASSLTGSQPQHF

V: TRBV6-1
D: .
size: .
J: TRBJ2-7
DNA: TGTGCCAGCAGTGAAGGTGCCCCCTTCCAGTACTTC
CDR3: CASSEGAPFQYF

V: TRBV13
D: .
size: .
J: TRBJ1-2
DNA: TGTGCCAGCAGCTTAAAAAACTATGGCTACACCTTC
CDR3: CASSLKNYGYTF

V: TRBV9
D: TRBD1
size: .
J: TRBJ1-2
DNA: TGTGCCAGCAGCGCCGTGGACAGGACTGGCTACACCTTC
CDR3: CASSAVDRTGYTF

V: TRBV5-1
D: TRBD1
size: .
J: TRBJ2-3
DNA: TGCGCCAGCAGCCCTTTCGGACAGGGCGGAGGAGATACGCAGTATTTT
CDR3: CASSPFGQGGGDTQYF

V: TRBV7-9
D: .
size: once
J: TRBJ2-7
DNA: TGTGCCAGCAGCTTAGAGTATCCGTACGAGCAGTACTTC
CDR3: CASSLEYPYEQYF

V: TRBV5-4
D: TRBD1
size: .
J: TRBJ2-7
DNA: TGTGCCAGCACCAGGACAGGGGCCCTCTCTGACCACCTAAGAGAGCAGTACTTC
CDR3: CASTRTGALSDHLREQYF

V: TRBV5-1
D: .
size: .
J: TRBJ2-7
DNA: TGCGCCAGCAGCCTAAATGGGGCGGGCTACGAGCAGTACTTC
CDR3: CASSLNGAGYEQYF

V: TRBV5-5
D: TRBD1
size: .
J: TRBJ1-2
DNA: TGTGCCAGCAGCTTGGCCGGGACAGAAATTCGGAGCTATGGCTACACCTTC
CDR3: CASSLAGTEIRSYGYTF

V: TRBV28
D: .
size: .
J: TRBJ2-4
DNA: TGTGCCAGCAGCCTGGATGGTGGGAAAAACATTCAGTACTTC
CDR3: CASSLDGGKNIQYF

V: TRBV6-1
D: .
size: .
J: TRBJ2-5
DNA: TGTGCCAGCGAAAGGAAGGAGACCCAGTACTTC
CDR3: CASERKETQYF

V: TRBV28
D: .
size: .
J: TRBJ2-7
DNA: TGTGCCAGCAGTTCTCGGGCCCTGCAGTACTTC
CDR3: CASSSRALQYF